This TCR beta chain came from a study of shared clonotypes between healthy human individuals. Here immunoSEQ multiplex PCR was the method, and the copy in TCRdb shows in-frame clones only, minus some. The sample includes 2 million to 2.5 million clones, 85% to 95% seen only once; the top ten take approximately 1.7%. The CDR3 covers 15 residues. Germline CDR1 LGHNA, CDR2 YSLEER. J gave up 7 bases and V 5 bases, and 10 bases lay outside the gene matches. Selected positively for CCR7 and CD45RO-negative, naive CD8 cells excluded terminally differentiated effector memory CD45RA+ cells. The clonotype originates from a man aged 18 to 29 in good health. Some clones in this sample may be carry-over from other donors' samples. Material: naive CD8+ T cells from PBMCs. The chain is built from TRBV4-3 and TRBJ2-2; 7 bases line up with TRBD1. CDR3 sequence (DNA): TGCGCCAGCAGCTTCACAGGGGATATGGGCGGGGAGCTGTTTTTT. Protein: CASSFTGDMGGELFF.